The subject of this entry is one T cell receptor beta chain. Its matching antigen is unknown. At one of its ends the junction is not consistent with the germline gene, which may arise from a read error. TCRdb re-called the 5' RACE reads with MiXCR, one entry per CDR3 protein. Of 200,000 to 250,000 distinct CDR3 sequences in the sample, 6.5% were seen once. Germline V CDR1 and CDR2: SGHNT, YENEEA. The CDR3 spans 15 residues. This entry comes from a study of identical twins. Overall study findings and caveats: Zero-insertion analyses were open to partial confounding by invariant MAIT and iNKT cells.

Another study also made use of these data, one on T cells expressing NK-cell markers.

The V call is TRBV11-3, the J call TRBJ1-1, with a possible D match to TRBD1 (5 bases). The receptor was derived from a woman in her late teens or twenties in good health. The sample consisted of CD8+ T cells sorted from blood. The CDR3 bases are TGTGCCAGCTCTTCAATCTTGCGGGGGAACCCTGAAGCTTTCTTT. Translated: CASSSILRGNPEAFF.